These 2 T cell receptor beta chains were all obtained from the same sample, sequenced in a study of blood T cell repertoires in COVID-19. Generated by immunoSEQ multiplex PCR, the TCRdb table keeps only in-frame clones and is missing some. This table holds hundreds of thousands of clones, around 88% found once. The material sequenced was PBMCs or T cells enriched from blood (not recorded which). These receptors originate from a woman aged 50 to 60 with acute COVID-19.

This chain connects TRBV14 to TRBJ2-1; the D gene is possibly TRBD2 (6 bases). Germline loops: CDR1 SGHDN, CDR2 FVKESK. V was cut by 1 base and J by 2 bases, with 15 bases left in between. The CDR3 runs to 17 residues. The CDR3 sequence: CASSQVGLSGPYNEQFF. CDR3 nucleotides: TGTGCCAGCAGCCAAGTAGGACTCAGCGGGCCCTACAATGAGCAGTTCTTC.

This chain links TRBV7-3 with TRBJ2-3; D is possibly TRBD2 (6 bases). Germline loops: CDR1 SGHTA, CDR2 FQGTGA. This CDR3 spans 22 amino acids. Trimming removed 10 bases at V and 1 base at J, with 39 bases between. CDR3 DNA: TGTGCCACCCAGAACCCGGAAGGACTCAAAACGTCCCGGGACTCGGGCACAGATACGCAGTATTTT. Protein: CATQNPEGLKTSRDSGTDTQYF.